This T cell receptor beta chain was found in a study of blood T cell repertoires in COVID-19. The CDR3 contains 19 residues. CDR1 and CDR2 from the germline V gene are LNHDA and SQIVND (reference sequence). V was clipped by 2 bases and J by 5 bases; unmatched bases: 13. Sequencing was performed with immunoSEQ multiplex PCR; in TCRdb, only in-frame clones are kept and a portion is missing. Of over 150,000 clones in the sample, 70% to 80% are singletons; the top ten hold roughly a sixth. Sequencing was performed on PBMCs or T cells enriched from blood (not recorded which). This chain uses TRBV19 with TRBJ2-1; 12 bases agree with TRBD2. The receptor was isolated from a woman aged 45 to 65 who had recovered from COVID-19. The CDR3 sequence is CASSIRLAGGVGVDNEQFF. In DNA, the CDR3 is TGTGCCAGTAGTATAAGGCTAGCGGGAGGGGTTGGTGTAGACAATGAGCAGTTCTTC.